These T cell receptor beta chains were read from a single sample in a study of T cell repertoires in cytomegalovirus infection. TCRdb used MiXCR to reprocess the reads, holding one entry per CDR3 protein. The sample holds approximately 120,000 distinct CDR3 sequences; 32% are singletons and the top ten take under 65%. No antigen has been assigned to these receptors. The specimen comprised CD8+ T cells from cultured PBMCs, sampled from culture after CMV antigen stimulation. These receptors all stem from a human donor in good health (CMV status not recorded). Some clones in this sample may be carry-over from other donors' samples. CDR3s include the opening cysteine and the closing phenylalanine or tryptophan. The D gene is left open where the match is weak. Expanded clones get a size class; other rows say once, few or many, or leave the size out.

V gene,clone size,D gene,J gene,CDR3 protein,CDR3 DNA
TRBV19,few,TRBD2,TRBJ2-7,CASSTKRGYEQYF,TGTGCCAGTAGTACTAAGCGGGGGTACGAGCAGTACTTC
TRBV7-9,many,-,TRBJ1-1,CAIAGENTEAFF,TGTGCCATCGCCGGGGAAAACACTGAAGCTTTCTTT
TRBV7-2,many,-,TRBJ1-1,CASSSSSPGTEAFF,TGTGCCAGCAGCAGCAGTAGCCCGGGCACTGAAGCTTTCTTT
TRBV2,-,-,TRBJ1-2,CARWGVNYGYTF,TGTGCCAGATGGGGGGTGAACTATGGCTACACCTTC
TRBV19,few,-,TRBJ2-7,CASSHSGTPLSYEQYF,TGTGCCAGTAGTCACTCCGGGACACCTCTTTCCTACGAGCAGTACTTC
TRBV4-1,-,TRBD2,TRBJ2-3,CASSQDPLAADTQYF,TGCGCCAGCAGCCAAGATCCACTAGCGGCAGATACGCAGTATTTT
TRBV20-1,-,-,TRBJ1-5,CSASTFRGGEPQHF,TGCAGTGCTAGCACCTTCAGGGGTGGGGAGCCCCAGCATTTT
TRBV4-1,-,-,TRBJ1-1,CASSRTRDSRGVTEAFF,TGCGCCAGCAGCCGAACCCGAGACAGCCGGGGGGTCACTGAAGCTTTCTTT
TRBV7-6,many,TRBD1,TRBJ2-1,CASSPGQGVLAHEQFF,TGTGCCAGCAGCCCCGGACAGGGGGTGTTAGCCCATGAGCAGTTCTTC
TRBV5-4,-,TRBD1,TRBJ2-1,CASSPLQGNSYNEQFF,TGTGCCAGCAGCCCGCTACAGGGGAATTCCTACAATGAGCAGTTCTTC
TRBV10-3,-,TRBD1,TRBJ2-5,CAIRDRGQETQYF,TGTGCCATCAGAGACAGGGGGCAAGAGACCCAGTACTTC
TRBV5-1,-,-,TRBJ1-5,CASTARLTPGVSQPQHF,TGCGCCAGCACCGCTCGGTTAACCCCCGGGGTCAGTCAGCCCCAGCATTTT
TRBV6-2/TRBV6-3,-,-,TRBJ2-7,CASSYVDESYEQYF,TGTGCCAGCAGTTACGTGGACGAGTCCTACGAGCAGTACTTC
TRBV20-1,-,TRBD1,TRBJ2-2,CSARSGGSGELFF,TGCAGTGCCAGATCAGGGGGCTCCGGGGAGCTGTTTTTT
TRBV6-2/TRBV6-3,few,-,TRBJ1-4,CASASLFGEKLFF,TGTGCCAGCGCGTCCCTCTTTGGGGAAAAACTGTTTTTT
TRBV27,once,TRBD1,TRBJ2-7,CASSLGPGQTYEQYF,TGTGCCAGCAGTTTGGGACCGGGACAGACCTACGAGCAGTACTTC
TRBV13,-,-,TRBJ1-2,CASSLGSGVVYGYTF,TGTGCCAGCAGCTTAGGATCAGGGGTGGTCTATGGCTACACCTTC
TRBV4-3,-,-,TRBJ1-3,CASSQDRARGNTIYF,TGCGCCAGCAGCCAAGATCGCGCCCGCGGAAACACCATATATTTT
TRBV6-1,-,TRBD1,TRBJ1-4,CASSEYRGVGKLFF,TGTGCCAGCAGTGAGTACAGGGGAGTAGGAAAACTGTTTTTT
TRBV7-2,many,-,TRBJ2-2,CASTAALTGRTGELFF,TGTGCCAGCACCGCGGCCCTAACAGGGCGAACCGGGGAGCTGTTTTTT
TRBV13,few,TRBD2,TRBJ2-3,CASSARLAGDTDTQYF,TGTGCCAGCAGCGCCCGACTAGCGGGAGACACAGATACGCAGTATTTT
TRBV4-3,many,-,TRBJ2-3,CASSQVFPPPSQYF,TGCGCCAGCAGCCAAGTCTTCCCCCCTCCCTCACAGTATTTT
TRBV12-3/TRBV12-4,-,-,TRBJ1-1,CASSLNPGANTEAFF,TGTGCCAGCAGTTTAAATCCAGGGGCCAACACTGAAGCTTTCTTT
TRBV29-1,-,-,TRBJ2-7,CSVDTGSREQYF,TGCAGCGTTGATACCGGGAGCCGCGAGCAGTACTTC
TRBV19,-,-,TRBJ2-3,CASIKGDTQYF,TGTGCCAGTATTAAGGGAGATACGCAGTATTTT
TRBV27,few,-,TRBJ2-7,CASSLSSVGGPGEQYF,TGTGCCAGCAGTTTATCTTCCGTTGGGGGGCCAGGCGAGCAGTACTTC
TRBV7-6,-,-,TRBJ1-5,CASSARLGRMDQPQHF,TGTGCCAGCAGCGCTCGACTGGGGAGGATGGATCAGCCCCAGCATTTT
TRBV20-1,-,-,TRBJ1-1,CSARDYQSNTEAFF,TGCAGTGCTAGAGATTATCAGTCGAACACTGAAGCTTTCTTT
TRBV7-6,many,TRBD2,TRBJ2-7,CASSQGTSGASYEQYF,TGTGCCAGCAGCCAAGGGACTAGCGGGGCCTCCTACGAGCAGTACTTC
TRBV20-1,once,-,TRBJ2-7,CSARSQENYEQYF,TGCAGTGCTAGGTCTCAGGAGAACTACGAGCAGTACTTC
TRBV4-1,-,TRBD1,TRBJ1-2,CASSQRTPGQGASEGYTF,TGCGCCAGCAGCCAACGGACCCCGGGACAGGGGGCTTCGGAGGGCTACACCTTC
TRBV19,-,-,TRBJ2-1,CASSISRGGNEQFF,TGTGCCAGTAGTATATCCCGAGGGGGCAATGAGCAGTTCTTC
TRBV19,few,-,TRBJ2-5,CASSMVQGLGETQYF,TGTGCCAGTAGTATGGTTCAGGGGTTGGGAGAGACCCAGTACTTC
TRBV4-1,-,-,TRBJ1-5,CASSQVDRSLAQHF,TGCGCCAGCAGCCAAGTTGATAGGTCGCTAGCCCAGCATTTT